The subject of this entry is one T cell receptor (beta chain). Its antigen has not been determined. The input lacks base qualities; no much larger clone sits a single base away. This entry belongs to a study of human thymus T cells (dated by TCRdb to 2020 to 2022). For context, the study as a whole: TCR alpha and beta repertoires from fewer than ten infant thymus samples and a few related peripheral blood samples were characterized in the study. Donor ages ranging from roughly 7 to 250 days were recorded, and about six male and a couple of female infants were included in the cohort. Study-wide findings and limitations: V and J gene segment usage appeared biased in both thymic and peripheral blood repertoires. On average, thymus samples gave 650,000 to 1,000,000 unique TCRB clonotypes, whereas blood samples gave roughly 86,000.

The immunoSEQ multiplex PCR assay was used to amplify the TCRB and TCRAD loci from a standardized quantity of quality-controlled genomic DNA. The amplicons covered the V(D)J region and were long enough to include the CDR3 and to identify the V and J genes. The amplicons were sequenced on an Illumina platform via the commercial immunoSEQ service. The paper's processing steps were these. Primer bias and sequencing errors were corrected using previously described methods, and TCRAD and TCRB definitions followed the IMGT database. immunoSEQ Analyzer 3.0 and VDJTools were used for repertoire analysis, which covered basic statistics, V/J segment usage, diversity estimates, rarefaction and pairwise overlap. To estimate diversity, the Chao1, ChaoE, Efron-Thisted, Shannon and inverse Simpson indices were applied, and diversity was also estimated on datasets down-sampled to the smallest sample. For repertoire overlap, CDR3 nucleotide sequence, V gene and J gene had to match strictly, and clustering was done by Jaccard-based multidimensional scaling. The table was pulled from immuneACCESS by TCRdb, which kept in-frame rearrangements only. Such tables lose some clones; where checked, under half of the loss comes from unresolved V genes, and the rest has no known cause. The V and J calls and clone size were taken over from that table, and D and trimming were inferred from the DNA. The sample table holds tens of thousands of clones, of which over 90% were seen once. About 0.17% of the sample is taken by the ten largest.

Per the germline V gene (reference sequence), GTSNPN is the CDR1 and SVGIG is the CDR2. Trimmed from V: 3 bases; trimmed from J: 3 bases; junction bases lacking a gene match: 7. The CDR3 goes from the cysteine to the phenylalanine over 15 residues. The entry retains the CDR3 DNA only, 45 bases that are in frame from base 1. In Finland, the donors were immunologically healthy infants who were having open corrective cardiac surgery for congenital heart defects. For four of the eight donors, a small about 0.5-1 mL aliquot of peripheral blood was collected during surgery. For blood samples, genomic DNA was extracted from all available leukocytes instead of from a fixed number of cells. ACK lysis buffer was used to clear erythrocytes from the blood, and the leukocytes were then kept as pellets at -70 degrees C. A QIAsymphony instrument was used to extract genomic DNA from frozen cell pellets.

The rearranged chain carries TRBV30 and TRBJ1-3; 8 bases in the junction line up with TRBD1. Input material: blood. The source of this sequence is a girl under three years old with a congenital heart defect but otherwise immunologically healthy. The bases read TGTGCCTGGAGGAAGACAGGGGTGTTTGGAAACACCATATATTTT. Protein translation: CAWRKTGVFGNTIYF.